These 25 T cell receptor beta chains share one sample of origin, sequenced in a study of blood T cells in healthy people across ages. For the second PCR, which ran for about 6 to 11 cycles, a sample-barcoded 5' primer and a J-beta primer mix were used. TCRdb analysed the 5' RACE reads with MiXCR anew, one entry per CDR3 protein. The sample lists 550,000 to 700,000 distinct CDR3 sequences, 25% to 30% occurring once. Sequencing input: blood. The receptors were sampled from a woman in her seventies in good health.

This clonotype was counted only a few times. The chain employs TRBV29-1 and TRBJ2-5; 8 nucleotides match TRBD2. The germline gives CDR1 SQVTM, CDR2 ANQGSEA. The V gene end was trimmed by 2 bases and the J gene end by 5 bases; junction bases not matched to a gene: 10. The length of the CDR3 is 15 residues. CDR3 nucleotides: TGCAGCGTTGAAAGGCAGCGGGGGCGGGTGGAGACCCAGTACTTC. Its translation is CSVERQRGRVETQYF.

This clonotype has more than one count but fewer than ten. The V call is TRBV11-2, the J call TRBJ2-5, with 13 nucleotides matching TRBD2. The germline V gene encodes CDR1 SGHAT and CDR2 FQNNGV. V lost 5 bases to trimming and J lost 6 bases; unmatched junction nucleotides: 6. This CDR3 is 15 amino acids long. The CDR3 is CASSRKTSGGKTQYF. The CDR3 DNA reads as TGTGCCAGCAGCCGGAAGACTAGCGGGGGGAAGACCCAGTACTTC.

This rearrangement joins TRBV13 to TRBJ1-1; D uncertain. The CDR3 is 13 amino acids. Germline V gives CDR1 PRHDT, CDR2 FYEKMQ (reference sequence). V lost 0 bases, J lost 6 bases, and 8 bases lay in between. In DNA, the CDR3 is TGTGCCAGCAGCTTAGGACCTCGGGCTGAAGCTTTCTTT. It is translated as CASSLGPRAEAFF.

The rearrangement joins TRBV10-3 to TRBJ2-1; 12 bases line up with TRBD2. This CDR3 has 15 residues. The germline V gene has CDR1 ENHRY and CDR2 SYGVKD. Trimming at V came to 5 bases and at J to 4 bases, leaving 3 bases not matched to a gene. The CDR3, as DNA: TGTGCCATCAGTCCTAGCGGGGGGGCGTACAATGAGCAGTTCTTC. Its translation is CAISPSGGAYNEQFF.

In this sample, this clonotype turned up a few times. CDR3 protein: CASNMMGSNQPQHF. The CDR3 coding sequence is TGTGCCAGCAATATGATGGGGAGCAATCAGCCCCAGCATTTT. The rearrangement joins TRBV2 to TRBJ1-5; D is unresolved. Trimming removed 7 bases from V and 1 base from J, with 11 bases in between. The CDR3 has 14 amino acids. Germline V lookup: CDR1 SNHLY, CDR2 FYNNEI.

The V call is TRBV6-2 or TRBV6-3, the J call TRBJ2-1, with D maybe TRBD1 (6 bases). The CDR3 has 15 residues. The V and J ends lost 2 bases and 4 bases respectively, with 12 bases between them. CDR1 is MNHEY, CDR2 SVGEGT, per germline. CDR3 sequence (DNA): TGTGCCAGCAGTTACCAAGGACAGACTTACAATGAGCAGTTCTTC. Its translation is CASSYQGQTYNEQFF.

The chain employs TRBV10-3 and TRBJ2-1; tentative D call: TRBD1 (6 bases). CDR3 length: 13 residues. V was shortened by 8 bases and J by 3 bases, with 11 bases between the two germline ends. Looked up from germline, CDR1 is ENHRY and CDR2 is SYGVKD. The CDR3 region has the DNA TGTGCCATCGCAGGGGTATACTACAATGAGCAGTTCTTC. Protein: CAIAGVYYNEQFF.

There are a few counts of this clonotype. V gene TRBV20-1 combines with J gene TRBJ1-3; perhaps TRBD1 as D (5 bases). The length of the CDR3 is 15 residues. The germline V gene has CDR1 DFQATT and CDR2 SNEGSKA (reference sequence). V lost 2 bases and J lost 0, with 11 bases in between. In DNA form, the CDR3 reads TGCAGTGCTAGACAGGGTTCGGGCTCTGGAAACACCATATATTTT. Its translation: CSARQGSGSGNTIYF.

The chain has TRBV4-1 and TRBJ1-3; TRBD1 agrees at 11 bases. Germline V gene data show CDR1 as MGHRA and CDR2 as YSYEKL. This CDR3 region has 18 residues. The V gene end was trimmed by 4 bases and the J gene end by 4 bases; junction bases not matched to a gene: 12. The CDR3: CASSRIRTGGEVGNTIYF. The CDR3 nucleotides are TGCGCCAGCAGCCGTATTCGGACAGGGGGCGAAGTAGGAAACACCATATATTTT.

Only a few counts were recorded for this clonotype. The V gene is TRBV20-1, the J gene TRBJ1-3; 9 bases fit TRBD1. With V trimmed by 0 bases and J by 4 bases, 4 bases remained unmatched. The germline CDR1 and CDR2 sequences are DFQATT and SNEGSKA (reference sequence). This CDR3 is 15 amino acids long. The chain's CDR3 is CSAREQGARGNTIYF. In DNA, the CDR3 is TGCAGTGCTAGAGAACAGGGGGCAAGGGGAAACACCATATATTTT.

Notes on this clonotype: Germline is not matched at one junction end, which may reflect a read error. V and J are TRBV12-3 or TRBV12-4 and TRBJ2-5; D unresolved. The DNA end lines up better with TRBJ2-7; the J call may be wrong. CDR3 length equals 14 residues. The CDR3 DNA follows: TGTGCCGGCAGTTTGGCACAGTTTCTGGGCGAGCAGTACTTC. This sequence encodes CAGSLAQFLGEQYF.

DNA of the CDR3: TGTGCCAGCAGCTTAGCGGGGGCGCTCCCGACCTACGAGCAGTACTTC. Its translation is CASSLAGALPTYEQYF. The chain links TRBV7-2 to TRBJ2-7; a possible D gene is TRBD1 (6 bases). The CDR3 has 16 amino acids. Per germline, CDR1 SGHTA and CDR2 FQGNSA. V lost 0 bases and J lost 2, with 14 bases in between.

This clonotype was detected a few times. The rearrangement links TRBV7-2 to TRBJ1-5, with TRBD1 as a possible D gene (6 bases). This CDR3 is 14 amino acids long. Trimming removed 5 bases at V and 6 bases at J, with 14 bases between. Germline V gene sequence: CDR1 SGHTA, CDR2 FQGNSA. Here the CDR3 reads CASSPHRVGQPQHF. CDR3 DNA: TGTGCCAGCAGCCCCCACAGGGTAGGTCAGCCCCAGCATTTT.

This clonotype came up a few times. This chain links TRBV27 with TRBJ2-3; 11 bases are shared with TRBD2. The CDR3 is 15 residues long. The germline gives CDR1 MNHEY, CDR2 SMNVEV (reference sequence). J was trimmed by 2 bases and V by 7 bases; bases with no gene match: 5. The CDR3 is CASTLLAGVTDTQYF. The CDR3 DNA reads TGTGCCAGCACTCTACTAGCGGGGGTCACAGATACGCAGTATTTT.

The CDR3 loop reads CASSHSWGPGLMNTEAFF. The CDR3, as DNA: TGTGCCAGCAGCCACTCTTGGGGGCCCGGACTTATGAACACTGAAGCTTTCTTT. This chain links TRBV7-2 with TRBJ1-1; D possibly corresponds to TRBD1 (6 bases). Germline V gene data show CDR1 as SGHTA and CDR2 as FQGNSA. The V and J ends lost 5 bases and 0 bases respectively, with 22 bases between them. CDR3 length: 18 amino acids.

The chain joins TRBV5-1 to TRBJ2-2; 9 positions match TRBD1. Germline CDR1 SGHRS, CDR2 YFSETQ. CDR3 length: 16 amino acids. Unmatched junction bases numbered 7, after V lost 0 bases and J lost 7 bases. This chain's CDR3 is CASSLGPGQGGGELFF. The CDR3 bases are TGCGCCAGCAGCTTGGGCCCGGGACAGGGCGGCGGGGAGCTGTTTTTT.

The genes are TRBV14 and TRBJ2-1; 10 bases match TRBD2. Germline assignment: CDR1 SGHDN and CDR2 FVKESK. CDR3 length: 16 residues. V shed 0 bases and J 9 bases; nucleotides not matched to a gene: 8. The CDR3 coding sequence is TGTGCCAGCAGCCAAGAGCCCAGCGGGGGGGCAATTGAGCAGTTCTTC. Its protein is CASSQEPSGGAIEQFF.

This clonotype came up a few times. This chain links TRBV2 with TRBJ1-2, with 9 bases lining up with TRBD1. The germline V gene encodes CDR1 SNHLY and CDR2 FYNNEI. The CDR3 spans 14 residues. With 9 bases clipped from V and 2 bases from J, the junction kept 7 bases outside the gene matches. The CDR3 nucleotides read TGTGCCAGTAAAGGAGGACAGGGGAACTATGGCTACACCTTC. Translation: CASKGGQGNYGYTF.

The chain uses TRBV19 and TRBJ1-2, with D possibly TRBD1 on 5 matching bases. The V gene's germline CDR1 is LNHDA and CDR2 SQIVND (reference sequence). V gave up 7 bases and J gave up 5 bases, with 17 bases separating them. The CDR3 sequence is 14 residues long. The CDR3 DNA follows: TGTGCCAGTACTGCCGACCGGGGGTGGTATGGCTACACCTTC. Translated, it gives CASTADRGWYGYTF.

This clonotype was found a few times. The chain is built from TRBV18 and TRBJ2-5; 9 positions agree with TRBD1. TRBJ2-1 matches the DNA end more closely, so the J call is doubtful. This CDR3 is built from 16 residues. Germline assignment: CDR1 KGHSH and CDR2 LQKENI. CDR3 in amino acids: CASSPPGQGPYNEQFF. CDR3 DNA sequence: TGTGCCAGCTCACCACCGGGACAGGGCCCCTACAATGAGCAGTTCTTC.

This clonotype showed up just a few times. The gene calls are TRBV2 and TRBJ2-4; no clear D. Germline lookup yields CDR1 SNHLY and CDR2 FYNNEI. Trimming removed 0 bases at V and 0 bases at J, with 9 bases between. The CDR3 is 16 residues long. The CDR3 DNA follows: TGTGCCAGCAGTGAAGCGGGTCGGGTAGCCAAAAACATTCAGTACTTC. Translating it yields CASSEAGRVAKNIQYF.

The chain uses TRBV7-2 and TRBJ2-5, with D perhaps matching TRBD2 (5 bases). Trimming pared 1 base from V and 4 bases from J, leaving 16 bases between. Looked up from germline, CDR1 is SGHTA and CDR2 is FQGNSA. The CDR3 is 16 amino acids. This chain's CDR3 is CASSLDRGRGRETQYF. The CDR3 DNA follows: TGTGCCAGCAGCTTAGACCGGGGAAGAGGGCGAGAGACCCAGTACTTC.

The V call is TRBV2, the J call TRBJ1-2; 8 bases match TRBD1. Germline CDR1 and CDR2: SNHLY and FYNNEI. The CDR3 extends over 13 amino acids. The junction had 8 bases not matched to a gene; V was cut back by 10 bases and J by 4 bases. The CDR3 loop is CATTDRAPYGYTF. The DNA for the CDR3 is TGTGCCACGACGGACAGGGCCCCCTATGGCTACACCTTC.

The rearrangement uses TRBV7-2 and TRBJ1-5, with D unresolved. The V end was cut by 1 base, the J end by 1 base, with 5 bases between. The germline CDR1 and CDR2 sequences are SGHTA and FQGNSA. The CDR3 totals 14 residues. The CDR3 coding sequence is TGTGCCAGCAGCTTAGGACTGAGCAATCAGCCCCAGCATTTT. Translation: CASSLGLSNQPQHF.

This chain connects TRBV7-2 to TRBJ2-5, with D possibly matching TRBD1 (5 bases). CDR1 is SGHTA and CDR2 is FQGNSA in the germline V gene. The germline V and J ends were trimmed by 6 bases and 6 bases, with 14 bases remaining between them. The CDR3 has 13 residues. The CDR3: CASRFSVGQTQYF. The CDR3 nucleotides read TGTGCCAGCAGGTTTTCAGTGGGGCAGACCCAGTACTTC.